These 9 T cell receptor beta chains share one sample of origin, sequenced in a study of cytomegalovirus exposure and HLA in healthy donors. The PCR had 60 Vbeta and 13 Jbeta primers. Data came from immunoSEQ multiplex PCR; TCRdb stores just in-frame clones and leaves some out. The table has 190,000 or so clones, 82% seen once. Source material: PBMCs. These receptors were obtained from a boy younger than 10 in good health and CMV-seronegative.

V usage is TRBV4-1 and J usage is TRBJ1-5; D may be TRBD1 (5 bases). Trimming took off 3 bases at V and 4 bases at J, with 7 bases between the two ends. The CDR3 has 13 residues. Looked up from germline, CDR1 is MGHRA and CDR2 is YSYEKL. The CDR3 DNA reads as TGCGCCAGCAGCCAGACAGAGAATCAGCCCCAGCATTTT. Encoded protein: CASSQTENQPQHF.

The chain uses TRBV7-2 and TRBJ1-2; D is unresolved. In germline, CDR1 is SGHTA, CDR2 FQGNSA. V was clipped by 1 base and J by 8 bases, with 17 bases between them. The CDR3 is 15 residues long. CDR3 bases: TGTGCCAGCAGCTTAGGAGTCACCGCTATGAGGGGCTACACCTTC. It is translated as CASSLGVTAMRGYTF. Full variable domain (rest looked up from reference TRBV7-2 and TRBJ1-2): GAGVSQSPSNKVTEKGKDVELRCDPISGHTALYWYRQSLGQGLEFLIYFQGNSAPDKSGLPSDRFSAERTGGSVSTLTIQRTQQEDSAVYLCASSLGVTAMRGYTFGSGTRLTVV.

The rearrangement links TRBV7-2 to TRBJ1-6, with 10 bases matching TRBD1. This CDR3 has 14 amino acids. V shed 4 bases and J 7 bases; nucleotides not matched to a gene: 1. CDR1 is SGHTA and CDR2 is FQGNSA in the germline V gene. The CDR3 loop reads CASSWDRGNSPLHF. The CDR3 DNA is TGTGCCAGCAGCTGGGACAGGGGAAATTCACCCCTCCACTTT.

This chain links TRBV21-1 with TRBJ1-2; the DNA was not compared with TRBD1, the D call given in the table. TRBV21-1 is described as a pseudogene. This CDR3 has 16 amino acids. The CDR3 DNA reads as TGTGCCAGCCCTGTTTCGTCCCGGGACACAAACTATGGCTACACCTTC. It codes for CASPVSSRDTNYGYTF.

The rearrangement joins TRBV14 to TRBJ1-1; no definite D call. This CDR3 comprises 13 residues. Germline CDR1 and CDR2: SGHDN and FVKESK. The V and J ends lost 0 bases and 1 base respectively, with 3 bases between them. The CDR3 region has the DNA TGTGCCAGCAGCCAAGACAGGAACACTGAAGCTTTCTTT. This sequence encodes CASSQDRNTEAFF.

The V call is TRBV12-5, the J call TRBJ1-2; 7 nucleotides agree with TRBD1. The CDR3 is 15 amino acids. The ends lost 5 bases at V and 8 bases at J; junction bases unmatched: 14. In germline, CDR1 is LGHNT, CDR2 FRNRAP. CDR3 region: CASGRHGDSRRGYTF. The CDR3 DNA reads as TGTGCTAGTGGTCGCCATGGGGACAGTCGTCGGGGCTACACCTTC.

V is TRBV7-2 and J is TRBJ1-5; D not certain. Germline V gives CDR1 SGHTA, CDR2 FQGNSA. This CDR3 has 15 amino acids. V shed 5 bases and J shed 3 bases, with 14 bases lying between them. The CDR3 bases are TGTGCCAGCAGCCAGCGGGGAGGTTTCAATCAGCCCCAGCATTTT. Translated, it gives CASSQRGGFNQPQHF.

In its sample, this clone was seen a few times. The DNA for the CDR3 is TGTGCCAGTAGTACCTTCCCTAAGACAGGGTGGAGTGAAGCTTTCTTT. It encodes CASSTFPKTGWSEAFF. The V and J genes are TRBV19 and TRBJ1-1; 7 nucleotides align to TRBD1. Germline lookup yields CDR1 LNHDA and CDR2 SQIVND (reference sequence). V gave up 4 bases and J gave up 7 bases; unmatched junction bases: 15. CDR3 length equals 16 residues. Drawing the rest from reference TRBV19 and TRBJ1-1, the complete variable domain is DGGITQSPKYLFRKEGQNVTLSCEQNLNHDAMYWYRQDPGQGLRLIYYSQIVNDFQKGDIAEGYSVSREKKESFPLTVTSAQKNPTAFYLCASSTFPKTGWSEAFFGQGTRLTVV.

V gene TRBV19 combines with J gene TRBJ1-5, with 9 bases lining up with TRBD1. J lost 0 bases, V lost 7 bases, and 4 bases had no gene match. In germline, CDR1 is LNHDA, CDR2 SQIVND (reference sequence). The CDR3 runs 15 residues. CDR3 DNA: TGTGCCAGTACCCCACAGGGGGCTAGCAATCAGCCCCAGCATTTT. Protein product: CASTPQGASNQPQHF.